In its sample, the clone carrying this T cell receptor beta chain was seen a few times. Per the study methods: Estimates of nucleated cell counts were drawn from the amplification of reference gene primers. Profiling relied on immunoSEQ multiplex PCR, and the TCRdb table lists in-frame clones only, not all of them. V and J calls and clone size are those listed in that table; D and trimming were worked out from the DNA. The repertoire holds 150,000 to 180,000 clones, with roughly 80% as singletons. Per germline, CDR1 MDHEN and CDR2 SYDVKM. This CDR3 has 13 amino acids. Trimming stripped 6 bases from V and 6 bases from J, with 11 bases between. The sample belongs to a study of blood T cell repertoires in COVID-19. At the level of the study: Italy, Spain and the United States were the sources of the convalescent and acute COVID-19 samples. The analysed material was cDNA or gDNA that came from T cells, B-cell-depleted T cells, or PBMCs.

The sample was peripheral blood. The V call is TRBV28, the J call TRBJ1-4; D is unresolved. The sequence was collected from a man at least 80 years old with acute or convalescent COVID-19. The CDR3 DNA sequence: TGTGCCAGCAGGGCAGGAAGCCATGAAAAACTGTTTTTT. It specifies CASRAGSHEKLFF.